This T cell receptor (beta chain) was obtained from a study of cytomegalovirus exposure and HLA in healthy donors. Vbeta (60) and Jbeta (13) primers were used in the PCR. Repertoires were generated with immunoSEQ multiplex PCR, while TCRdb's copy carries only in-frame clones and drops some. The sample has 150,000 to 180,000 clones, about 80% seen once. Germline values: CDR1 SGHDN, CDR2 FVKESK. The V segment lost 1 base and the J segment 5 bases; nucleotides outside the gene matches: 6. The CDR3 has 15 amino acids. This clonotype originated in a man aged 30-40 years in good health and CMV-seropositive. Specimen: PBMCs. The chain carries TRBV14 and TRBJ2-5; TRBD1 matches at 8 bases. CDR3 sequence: CASSQVSGDRETQYF. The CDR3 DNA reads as TGTGCCAGCAGCCAAGTGTCAGGGGACAGGGAGACCCAGTACTTC.